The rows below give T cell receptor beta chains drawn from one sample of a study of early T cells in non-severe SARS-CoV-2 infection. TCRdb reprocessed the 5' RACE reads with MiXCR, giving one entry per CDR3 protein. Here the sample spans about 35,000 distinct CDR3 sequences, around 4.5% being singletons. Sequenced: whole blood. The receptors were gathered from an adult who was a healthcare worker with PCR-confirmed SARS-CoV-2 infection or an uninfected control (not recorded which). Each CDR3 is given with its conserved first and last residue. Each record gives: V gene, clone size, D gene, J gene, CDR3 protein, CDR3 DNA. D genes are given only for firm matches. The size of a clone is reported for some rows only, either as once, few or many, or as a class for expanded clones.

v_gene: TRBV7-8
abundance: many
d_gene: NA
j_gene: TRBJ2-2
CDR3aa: CASSLLPGSSYTGELFF
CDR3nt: TGTGCCAGCAGCTTATTACCGGGTTCCTCTTACACCGGGGAGCTGTTTTTT

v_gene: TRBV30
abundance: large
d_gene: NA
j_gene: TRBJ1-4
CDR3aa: CAWSAEKLFF
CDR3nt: TGTGCCTGGAGTGCCGAAAAACTGTTTTTT

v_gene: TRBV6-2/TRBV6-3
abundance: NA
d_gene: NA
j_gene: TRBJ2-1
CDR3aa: CASSRLVGEQFF
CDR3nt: TGTGCCAGCAGTAGACTAGTCGGTGAGCAGTTCTTC

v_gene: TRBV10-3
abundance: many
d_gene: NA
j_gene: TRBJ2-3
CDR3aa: CAISESSDTQYF
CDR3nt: TGTGCCATCAGTGAGTCGTCAGATACGCAGTATTTT

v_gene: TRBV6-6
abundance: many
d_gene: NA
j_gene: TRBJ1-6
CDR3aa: CASSYGGQNSPLHF
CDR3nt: TGTGCCAGCAGTTACGGGGGTCAAAATTCACCCCTCCACTTT

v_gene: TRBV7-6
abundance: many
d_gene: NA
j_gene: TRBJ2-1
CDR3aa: CASRPNWESSYNEQFF
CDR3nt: TGTGCCAGCAGACCCAACTGGGAGTCTTCCTACAATGAGCAGTTCTTC

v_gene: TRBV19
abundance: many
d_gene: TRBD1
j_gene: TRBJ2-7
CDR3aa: CASSMGAQGRDEQYF
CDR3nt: TGTGCCAGTAGTATGGGGGCACAGGGGAGAGACGAGCAGTACTTC

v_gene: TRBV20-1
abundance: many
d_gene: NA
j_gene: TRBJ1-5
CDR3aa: CSARADNSNQPQHF
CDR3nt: TGCAGTGCTAGGGCAGATAATAGCAATCAGCCCCAGCATTTT

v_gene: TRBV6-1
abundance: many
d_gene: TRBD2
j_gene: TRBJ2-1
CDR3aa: CASSGLADNEQFF
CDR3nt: TGTGCCAGCAGTGGACTAGCGGACAATGAGCAGTTCTTC

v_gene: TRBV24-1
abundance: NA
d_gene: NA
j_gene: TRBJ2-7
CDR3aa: CATSGSGRAGEQYF
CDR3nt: TGTGCCACCAGTGGGTCGGGGAGAGCTGGCGAGCAGTACTTC

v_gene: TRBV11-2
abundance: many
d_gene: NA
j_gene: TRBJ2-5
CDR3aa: CASSLGLTPGQGNQETQYF
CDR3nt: TGTGCCAGCAGCTTAGGACTCACCCCCGGGCAGGGGAACCAAGAGACCCAGTACTTC

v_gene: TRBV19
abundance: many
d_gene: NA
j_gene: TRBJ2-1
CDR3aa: CASSMKQYGNEQFF
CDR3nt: TGTGCCAGTAGTATGAAACAGTATGGTAATGAGCAGTTCTTC

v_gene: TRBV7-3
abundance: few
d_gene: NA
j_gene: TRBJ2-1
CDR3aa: CASSLQGSSYNEQFF
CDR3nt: TGTGCCAGCAGCTTACAGGGGAGCTCCTACAATGAGCAGTTCTTC

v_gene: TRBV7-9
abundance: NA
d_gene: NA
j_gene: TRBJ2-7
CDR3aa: CASSKRDNYEQYF
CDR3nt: TGTGCCAGCAGCAAGCGGGACAATTACGAGCAGTACTTC

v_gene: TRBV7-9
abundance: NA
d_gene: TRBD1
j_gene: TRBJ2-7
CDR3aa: CASSSTKGTGETLWYEQYF
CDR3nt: TGTGCCAGCAGCTCCACCAAAGGGACAGGGGAAACGCTTTGGTACGAGCAGTACTTC

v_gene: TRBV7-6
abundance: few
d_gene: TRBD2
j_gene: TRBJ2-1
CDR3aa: CASKASPASGFGSHEQFF
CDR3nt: TGTGCCAGCAAAGCGAGTCCGGCTAGCGGGTTTGGGTCCCATGAGCAGTTCTTC

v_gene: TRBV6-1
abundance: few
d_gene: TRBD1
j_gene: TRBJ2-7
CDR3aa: CASISRTGSYEQYF
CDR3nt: TGTGCCAGCATTTCTAGGACAGGCTCCTACGAGCAGTACTTC

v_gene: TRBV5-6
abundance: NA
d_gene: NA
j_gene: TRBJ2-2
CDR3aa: CASSFWRRMGGTGELFF
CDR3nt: TGTGCCAGCAGTTTTTGGCGACGGATGGGCGGCACCGGGGAGCTGTTTTTT

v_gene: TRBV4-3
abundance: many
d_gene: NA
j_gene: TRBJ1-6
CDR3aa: CASSQDLVINSPLHF
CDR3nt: TGCGCCAGCAGCCAAGATTTGGTAATTAATTCACCCCTCCACTTT

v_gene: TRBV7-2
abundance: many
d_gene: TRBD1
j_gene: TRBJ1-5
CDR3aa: CASSRQGDQPQHF
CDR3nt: TGTGCCAGCAGCCGACAGGGAGATCAGCCCCAGCATTTT

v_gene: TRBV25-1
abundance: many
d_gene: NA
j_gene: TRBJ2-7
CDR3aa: CASSEWGGAYEQYF
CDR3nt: TGTGCCAGCAGTGAATGGGGCGGGGCCTACGAGCAGTACTTC

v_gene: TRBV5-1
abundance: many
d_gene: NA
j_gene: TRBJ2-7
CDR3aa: CASSYEGRKDYEQYF
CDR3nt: TGCGCCAGCAGCTATGAGGGACGGAAAGACTACGAGCAGTACTTC

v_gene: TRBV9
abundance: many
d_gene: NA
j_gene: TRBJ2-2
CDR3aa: CASSVVAGGGPPGKNTGELFF
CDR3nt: TGTGCCAGCAGCGTAGTGGCGGGTGGAGGACCCCCTGGAAAGAACACCGGGGAGCTGTTTTTT

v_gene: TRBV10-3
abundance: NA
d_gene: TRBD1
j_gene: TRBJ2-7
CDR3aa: CAISGDSNYEQYF
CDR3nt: TGTGCCATCAGCGGGGACAGTAACTACGAGCAGTACTTC

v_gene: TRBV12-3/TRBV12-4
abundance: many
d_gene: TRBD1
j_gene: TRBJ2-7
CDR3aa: CASRPGTGMKQYF
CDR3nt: TGTGCCAGCAGACCCGGGACAGGGATGAAGCAGTACTTC

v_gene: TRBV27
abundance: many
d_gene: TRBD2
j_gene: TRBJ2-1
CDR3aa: CASRGLAGGSSSYNEQFF
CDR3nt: TGTGCCAGCAGGGGACTAGCGGGAGGGTCAAGCTCCTACAATGAGCAGTTCTTC

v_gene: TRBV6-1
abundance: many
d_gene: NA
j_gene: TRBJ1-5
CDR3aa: CASSESGQSNQPQHF
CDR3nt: TGTGCCAGCAGTGAAAGCGGGCAAAGCAATCAGCCCCAGCATTTT

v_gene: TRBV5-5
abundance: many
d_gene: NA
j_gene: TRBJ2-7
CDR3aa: CASSLGTASYEQYF
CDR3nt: TGTGCCAGCAGCCTAGGGACGGCCTCCTACGAGCAGTACTTC

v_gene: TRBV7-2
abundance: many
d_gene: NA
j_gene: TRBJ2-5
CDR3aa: CASSPGVYQETQYF
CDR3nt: TGTGCCAGCAGCCCGGGGGTCTACCAAGAGACCCAGTACTTC

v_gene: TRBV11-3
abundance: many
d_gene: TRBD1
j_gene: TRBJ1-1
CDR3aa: CASSRTGRTEAFF
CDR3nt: TGTGCCAGCAGCCGGACAGGGCGCACTGAAGCTTTCTTT

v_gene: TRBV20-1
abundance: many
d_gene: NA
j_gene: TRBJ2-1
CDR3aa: CSAPGTSPYNEQFF
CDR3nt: TGCAGTGCTCCCGGGACTTCACCCTACAATGAGCAGTTCTTC

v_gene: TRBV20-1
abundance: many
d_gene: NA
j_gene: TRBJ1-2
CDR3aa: CSARDVRGEVYGYTF
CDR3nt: TGCAGTGCTAGAGATGTAAGGGGTGAGGTCTATGGCTACACCTTC

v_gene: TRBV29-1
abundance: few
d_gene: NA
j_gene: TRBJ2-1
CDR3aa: CSVVVADPTSYNEQFF
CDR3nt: TGCAGCGTTGTTGTAGCGGACCCTACATCCTACAATGAGCAGTTCTTC

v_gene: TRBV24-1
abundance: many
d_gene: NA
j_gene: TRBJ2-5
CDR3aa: CATSDQGYGETQYF
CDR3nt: TGTGCCACCAGTGATCAGGGTTACGGAGAGACCCAGTACTTC

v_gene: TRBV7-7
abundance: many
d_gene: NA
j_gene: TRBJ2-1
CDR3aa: CASSLAFQPINEQFF
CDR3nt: TGTGCTAGCAGCTTAGCATTCCAACCGATCAATGAGCAGTTCTTC

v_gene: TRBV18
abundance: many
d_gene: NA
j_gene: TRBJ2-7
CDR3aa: CASSPTGPSYEQYF
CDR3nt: TGTGCCAGCTCACCAACCGGGCCTTCCTACGAGCAGTACTTC

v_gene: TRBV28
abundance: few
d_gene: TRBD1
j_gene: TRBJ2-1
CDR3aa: CASSSLDRALYNEQFF
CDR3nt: TGTGCCAGCAGTTCCTTGGACAGGGCCCTCTACAATGAGCAGTTCTTC

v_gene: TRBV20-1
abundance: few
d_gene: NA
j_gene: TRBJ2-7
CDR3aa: CSAGAYEQYF
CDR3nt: TGCAGTGCAGGGGCCTACGAGCAGTACTTC

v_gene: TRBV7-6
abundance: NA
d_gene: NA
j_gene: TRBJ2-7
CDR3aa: CASSGGGNEQYF
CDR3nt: TGTGCCAGCAGCGGGGGCGGGAACGAGCAGTACTTC

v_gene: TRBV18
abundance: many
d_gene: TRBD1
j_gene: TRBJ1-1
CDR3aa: CASSPLRDSNTEAFF
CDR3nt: TGTGCCAGCTCACCACTCCGGGACAGCAACACTGAAGCTTTCTTT

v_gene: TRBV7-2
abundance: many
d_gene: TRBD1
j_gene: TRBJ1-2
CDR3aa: CASSKRTGRDGYTF
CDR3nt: TGTGCCAGCAGCAAGCGGACAGGGCGCGATGGCTACACCTTC

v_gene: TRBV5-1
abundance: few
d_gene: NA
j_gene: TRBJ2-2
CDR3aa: CASSLNSPGELFF
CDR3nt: TGCGCCAGCAGCCTCAACAGTCCCGGGGAGCTGTTTTTT

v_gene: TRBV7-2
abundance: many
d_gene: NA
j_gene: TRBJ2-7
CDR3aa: CASSYSQGSEEQYF
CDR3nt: TGTGCCAGCAGCTATTCACAGGGTTCGGAAGAGCAGTACTTC

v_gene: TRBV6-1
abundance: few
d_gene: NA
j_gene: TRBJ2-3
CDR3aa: CASSDHGPRASTDTQYF
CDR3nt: TGTGCCAGCAGTGACCACGGGCCACGTGCTAGCACAGATACGCAGTATTTT

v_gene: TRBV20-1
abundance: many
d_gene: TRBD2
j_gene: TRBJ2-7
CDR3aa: CSARKGTSGSYEQYF
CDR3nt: TGCAGTGCCAGGAAAGGGACTAGCGGGAGCTACGAGCAGTACTTC

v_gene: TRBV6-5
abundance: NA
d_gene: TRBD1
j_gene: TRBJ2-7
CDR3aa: CASRTGAEQYF
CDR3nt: TGTGCCAGCAGGACAGGGGCCGAGCAGTACTTC

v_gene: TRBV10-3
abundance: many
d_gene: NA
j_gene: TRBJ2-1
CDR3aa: CAISNTDSYNEQFF
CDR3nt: TGTGCCATCAGTAATACTGACTCCTACAATGAGCAGTTCTTC

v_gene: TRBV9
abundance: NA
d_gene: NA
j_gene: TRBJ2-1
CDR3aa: CASSRTSLYNERFF
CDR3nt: TGTGCCAGCAGCCGGACGTCCCTCTACAATGAGCGGTTCTTC

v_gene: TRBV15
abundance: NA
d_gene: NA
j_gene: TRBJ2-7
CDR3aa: CATTKRTKSGEQYF
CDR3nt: TGTGCCACAACCAAGCGGACCAAGAGTGGCGAGCAGTACTTC

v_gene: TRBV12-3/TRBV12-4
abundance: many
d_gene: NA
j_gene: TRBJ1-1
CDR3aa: CASSLQGNTEAFF
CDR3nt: TGTGCCAGCAGCCTACAGGGGAACACTGAAGCTTTCTTT

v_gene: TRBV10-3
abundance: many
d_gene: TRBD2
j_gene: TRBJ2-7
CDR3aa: CAISDAPSGGYEQYF
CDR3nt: TGTGCCATCAGTGATGCCCCTAGCGGAGGCTACGAGCAGTACTTC

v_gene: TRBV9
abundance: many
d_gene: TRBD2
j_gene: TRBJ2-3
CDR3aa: CASSQTSGRADTQYF
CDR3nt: TGTGCCAGCAGCCAAACTAGCGGGAGGGCAGATACGCAGTATTTT

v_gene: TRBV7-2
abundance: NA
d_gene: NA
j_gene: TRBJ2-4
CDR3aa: CASSLTPAGNIQYF
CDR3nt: TGTGCCAGCAGCTTAACGCCGGCGGGAAACATTCAGTACTTC

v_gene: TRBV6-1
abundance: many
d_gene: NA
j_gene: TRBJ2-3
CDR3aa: CASSVSSDTQYF
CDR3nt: TGTGCCAGCAGTGTTTCTTCAGATACGCAGTATTTT

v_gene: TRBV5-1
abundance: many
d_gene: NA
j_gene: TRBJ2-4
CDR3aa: CASSLGSARENIQYF
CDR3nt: TGCGCCAGCAGCTTGGGCTCAGCAAGGGAAAACATTCAGTACTTC